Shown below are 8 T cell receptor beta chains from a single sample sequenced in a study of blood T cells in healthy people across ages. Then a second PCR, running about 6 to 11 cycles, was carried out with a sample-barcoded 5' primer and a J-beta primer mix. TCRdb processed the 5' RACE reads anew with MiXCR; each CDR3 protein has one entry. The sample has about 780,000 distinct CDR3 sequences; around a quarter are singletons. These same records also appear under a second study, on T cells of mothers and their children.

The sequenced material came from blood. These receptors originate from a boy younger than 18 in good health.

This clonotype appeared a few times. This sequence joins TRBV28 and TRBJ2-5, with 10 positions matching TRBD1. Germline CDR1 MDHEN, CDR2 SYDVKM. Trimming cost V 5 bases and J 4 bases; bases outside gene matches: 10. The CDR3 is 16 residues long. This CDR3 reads CASSGWDRGVRETQYF. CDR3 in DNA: TGTGCCAGCAGTGGCTGGGACAGGGGAGTCCGAGAGACCCAGTACTTC.

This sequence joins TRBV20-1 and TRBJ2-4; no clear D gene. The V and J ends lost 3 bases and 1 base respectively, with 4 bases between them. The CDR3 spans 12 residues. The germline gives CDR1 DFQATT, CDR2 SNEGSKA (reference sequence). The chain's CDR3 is CSARAAKNIQYF. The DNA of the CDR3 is TGCAGTGCTAGGGCGGCCAAAAACATTCAGTACTTC.

In nucleotides, the CDR3 is TGCAGCATCGGACTAGCGGGAGTTGGTACGCAGTATTTT. Translated, it gives CSIGLAGVGTQYF. The genes are TRBV29-1 and TRBJ2-3; 13 bases map to TRBD2. Trimming cost V 8 bases and J 8 bases; bases outside gene matches: 7. The CDR3 consists of 13 residues. Germline CDR1 and CDR2: SQVTM and ANQGSEA.

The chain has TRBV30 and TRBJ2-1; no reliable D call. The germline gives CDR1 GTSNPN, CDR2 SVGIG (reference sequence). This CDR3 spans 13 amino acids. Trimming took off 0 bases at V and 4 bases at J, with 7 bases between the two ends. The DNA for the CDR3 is TGTGCCTGGAGTGTAGGGCAGTACAATGAGCAGTTCTTC. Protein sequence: CAWSVGQYNEQFF.

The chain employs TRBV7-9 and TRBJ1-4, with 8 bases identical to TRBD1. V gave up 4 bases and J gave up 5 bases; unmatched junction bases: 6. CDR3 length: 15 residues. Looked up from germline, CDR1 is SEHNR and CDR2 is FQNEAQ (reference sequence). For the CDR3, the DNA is TGTGCCAGCAGCTACCAGGACAGGGTGAATGAAAAACTGTTTTTT. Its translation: CASSYQDRVNEKLFF.

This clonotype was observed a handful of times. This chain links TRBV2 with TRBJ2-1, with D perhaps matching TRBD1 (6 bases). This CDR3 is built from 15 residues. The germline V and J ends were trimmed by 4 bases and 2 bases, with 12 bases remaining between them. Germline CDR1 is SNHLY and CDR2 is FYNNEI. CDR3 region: CASSAGDPAYNEQFF. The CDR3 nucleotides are TGTGCCAGCAGTGCAGGGGACCCTGCCTACAATGAGCAGTTCTTC.

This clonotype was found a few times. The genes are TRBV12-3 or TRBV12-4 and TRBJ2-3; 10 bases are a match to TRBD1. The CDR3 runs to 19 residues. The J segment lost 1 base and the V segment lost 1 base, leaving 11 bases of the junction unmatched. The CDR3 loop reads CASSLDYRDRGGGTDTQYF. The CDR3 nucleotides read TGTGCCAGCAGTTTAGATTACCGGGACAGGGGTGGTGGCACAGATACGCAGTATTTT.

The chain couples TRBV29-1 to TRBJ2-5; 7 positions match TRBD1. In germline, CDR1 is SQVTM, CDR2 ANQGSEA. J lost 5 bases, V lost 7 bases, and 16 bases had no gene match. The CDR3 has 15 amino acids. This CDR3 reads CSAKDRTPSLETQYF. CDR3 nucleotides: TGCAGCGCAAAGGACAGGACCCCATCGTTGGAGACCCAGTACTTC.